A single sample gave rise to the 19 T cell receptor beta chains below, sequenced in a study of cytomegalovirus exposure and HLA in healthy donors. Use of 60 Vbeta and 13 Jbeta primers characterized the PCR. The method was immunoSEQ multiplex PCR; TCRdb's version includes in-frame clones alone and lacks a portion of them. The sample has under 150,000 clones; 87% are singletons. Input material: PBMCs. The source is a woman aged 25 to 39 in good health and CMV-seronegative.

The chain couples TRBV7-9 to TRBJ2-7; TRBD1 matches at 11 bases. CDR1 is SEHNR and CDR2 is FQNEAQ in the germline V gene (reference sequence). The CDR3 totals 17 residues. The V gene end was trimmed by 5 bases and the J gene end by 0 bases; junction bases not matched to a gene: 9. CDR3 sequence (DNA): TGTGCCAGCAGCGCGCCGGGACAGGGGGTATTCTCCTACGAGCAGTACTTC. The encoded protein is CASSAPGQGVFSYEQYF.

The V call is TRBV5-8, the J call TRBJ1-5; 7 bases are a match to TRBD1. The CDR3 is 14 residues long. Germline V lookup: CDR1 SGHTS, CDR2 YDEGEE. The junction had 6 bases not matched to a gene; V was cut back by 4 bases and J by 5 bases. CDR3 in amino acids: CASSRRQGDQPQHF. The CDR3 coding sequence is TGTGCCAGCAGCAGACGACAGGGAGATCAGCCCCAGCATTTT.

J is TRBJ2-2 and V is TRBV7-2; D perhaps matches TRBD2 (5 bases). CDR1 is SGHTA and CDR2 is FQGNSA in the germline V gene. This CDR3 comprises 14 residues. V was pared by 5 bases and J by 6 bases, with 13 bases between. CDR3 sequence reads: CASSNQRVAGELFF. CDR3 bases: TGTGCCAGCAGCAACCAGAGGGTCGCCGGGGAGCTGTTTTTT. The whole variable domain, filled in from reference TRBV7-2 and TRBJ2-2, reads GAGVSQSPSNKVTEKGKDVELRCDPISGHTALYWYRQSLGQGLEFLIYFQGNSAPDKSGLPSDRFSAERTGGSVSTLTIQRTQQEDSAVYLCASSNQRVAGELFFGEGSRLTVL.

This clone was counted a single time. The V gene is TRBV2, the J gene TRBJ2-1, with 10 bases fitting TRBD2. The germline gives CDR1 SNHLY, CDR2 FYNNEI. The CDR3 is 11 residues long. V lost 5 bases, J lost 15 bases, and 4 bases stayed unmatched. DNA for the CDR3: TGTGCCAGCAGTAAATCTAGCGGGGGGTTCTTC. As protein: CASSKSSGGFF.

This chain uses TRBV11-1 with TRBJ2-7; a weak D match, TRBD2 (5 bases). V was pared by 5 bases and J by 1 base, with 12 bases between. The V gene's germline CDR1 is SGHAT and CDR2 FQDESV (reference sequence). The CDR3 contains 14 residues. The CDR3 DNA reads TGTGCCAGCAGCCCTGGACTGACATCCTACGAGCAGTACTTC. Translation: CASSPGLTSYEQYF.

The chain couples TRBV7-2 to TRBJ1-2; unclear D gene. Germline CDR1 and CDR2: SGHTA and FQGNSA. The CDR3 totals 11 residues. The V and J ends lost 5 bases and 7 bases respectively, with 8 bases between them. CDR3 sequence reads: CASSLRVGYTF. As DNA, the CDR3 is TGTGCCAGCAGCCTCCGGGTTGGCTACACCTTC.

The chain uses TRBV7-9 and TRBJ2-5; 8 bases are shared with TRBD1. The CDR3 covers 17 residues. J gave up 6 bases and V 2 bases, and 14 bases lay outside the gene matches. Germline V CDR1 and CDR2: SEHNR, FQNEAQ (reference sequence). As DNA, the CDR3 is TGTGCCAGCAGCTTACCCGGGTCGGGTTACAGGGGGAAGACCCAGTACTTC. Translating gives CASSLPGSGYRGKTQYF. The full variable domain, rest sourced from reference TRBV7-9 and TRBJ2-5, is DTGVSQNPRHKITKRGQNVTFRCDPISEHNRLYWYRQTLGQGPEFLTYFQNEAQLEKSRLLSDRFSAERPKGSFSTLEIQRTEQGDSAMYLCASSLPGSGYRGKTQYFGPGTRLLVL.

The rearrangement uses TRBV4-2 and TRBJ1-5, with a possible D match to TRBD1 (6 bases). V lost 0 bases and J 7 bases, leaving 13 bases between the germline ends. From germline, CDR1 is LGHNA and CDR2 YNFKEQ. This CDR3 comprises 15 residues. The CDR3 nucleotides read TGTGCCAGCAGCCAAGAACGGGGGCGGGGGCAGCCCCAGCATTTT. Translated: CASSQERGRGQPQHF.

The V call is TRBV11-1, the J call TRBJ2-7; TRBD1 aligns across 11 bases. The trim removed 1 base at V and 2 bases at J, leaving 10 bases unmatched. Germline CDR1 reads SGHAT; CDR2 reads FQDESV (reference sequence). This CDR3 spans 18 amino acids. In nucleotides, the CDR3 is TGTGCCAGCAGCTTAGATCCGGGACAGGGGGTTGGCACCTACGAGCAGTACTTC. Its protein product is CASSLDPGQGVGTYEQYF.

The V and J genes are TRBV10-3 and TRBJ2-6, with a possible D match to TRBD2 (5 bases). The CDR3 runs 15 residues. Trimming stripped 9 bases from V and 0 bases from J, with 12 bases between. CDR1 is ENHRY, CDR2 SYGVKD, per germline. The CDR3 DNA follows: TGTGCCATTTATAGCGAGGGCTCTGGGGCCAACGTCCTGACTTTC. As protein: CAIYSEGSGANVLTF.

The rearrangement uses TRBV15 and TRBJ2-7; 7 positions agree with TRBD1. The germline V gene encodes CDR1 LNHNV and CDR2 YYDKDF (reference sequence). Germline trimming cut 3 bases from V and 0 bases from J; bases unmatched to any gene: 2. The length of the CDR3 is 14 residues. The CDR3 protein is CATSSRTGSYEQYF. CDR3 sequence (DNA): TGTGCCACCAGCAGTCGGACAGGCTCCTACGAGCAGTACTTC.

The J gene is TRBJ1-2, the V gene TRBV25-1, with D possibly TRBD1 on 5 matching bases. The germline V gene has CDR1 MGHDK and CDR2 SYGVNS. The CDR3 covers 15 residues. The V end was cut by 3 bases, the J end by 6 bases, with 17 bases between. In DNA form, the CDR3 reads TGTGCCAGCAGTGACAGGGCCCGCAATTTGGATGGCTACACCTTC. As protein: CASSDRARNLDGYTF.

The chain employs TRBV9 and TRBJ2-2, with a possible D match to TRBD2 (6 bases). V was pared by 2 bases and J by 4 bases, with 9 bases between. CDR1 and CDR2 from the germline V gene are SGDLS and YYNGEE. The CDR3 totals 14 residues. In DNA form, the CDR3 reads TGTGCCAGCAGCGTCGTCGGGGGCACCGGGGAGCTGTTTTTT. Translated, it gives CASSVVGGTGELFF.

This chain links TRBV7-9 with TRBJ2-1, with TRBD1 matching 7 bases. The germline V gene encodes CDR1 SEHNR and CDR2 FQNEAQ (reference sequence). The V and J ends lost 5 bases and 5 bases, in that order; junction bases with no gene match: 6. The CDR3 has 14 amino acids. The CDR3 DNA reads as TGTGCCAGCAGCCCACCGACAGGGAACAATGAGCAGTTCTTC. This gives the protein CASSPPTGNNEQFF.

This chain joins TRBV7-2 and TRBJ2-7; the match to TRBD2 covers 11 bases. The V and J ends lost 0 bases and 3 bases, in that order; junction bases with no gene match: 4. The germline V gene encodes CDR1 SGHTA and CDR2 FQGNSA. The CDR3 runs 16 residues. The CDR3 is CASSLAAGTSGYEQYF. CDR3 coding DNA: TGTGCCAGCAGCTTAGCGGCCGGGACTAGCGGCTACGAGCAGTACTTC.

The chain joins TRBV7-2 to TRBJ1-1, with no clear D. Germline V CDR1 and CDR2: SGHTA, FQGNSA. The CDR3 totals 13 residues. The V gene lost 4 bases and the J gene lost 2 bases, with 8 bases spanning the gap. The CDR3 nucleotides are TGTGCCAGCAGCTCTCCAGGCAACACTGAAGCTTTCTTT. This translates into CASSSPGNTEAFF.

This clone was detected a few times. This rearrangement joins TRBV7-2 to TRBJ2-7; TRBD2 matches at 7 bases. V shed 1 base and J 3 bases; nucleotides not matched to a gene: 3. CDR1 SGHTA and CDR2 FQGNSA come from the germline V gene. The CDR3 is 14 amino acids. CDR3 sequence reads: CASSLDRGSYEQYF. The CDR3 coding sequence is TGTGCCAGCAGCTTAGATCGCGGGAGCTACGAGCAGTACTTC.

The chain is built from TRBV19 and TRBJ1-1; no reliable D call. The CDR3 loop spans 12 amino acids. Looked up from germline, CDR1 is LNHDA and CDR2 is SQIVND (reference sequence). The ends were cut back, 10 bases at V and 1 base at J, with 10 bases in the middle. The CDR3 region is CATREGNTEAFF. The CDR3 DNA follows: TGTGCCACCCGGGAGGGGAACACTGAAGCTTTCTTT.

This chain's CDR3 is CASSYGTGVNTEAFF. CDR3 in DNA: TGTGCCAGTAGTTACGGGACAGGGGTGAACACTGAAGCTTTCTTT. This chain uses TRBV19 with TRBJ1-1; TRBD1 matches 10 bases. Losses at the gene ends were 5 bases for V and 0 bases for J; bases not matched to a gene: 3. The germline gives CDR1 LNHDA, CDR2 SQIVND (reference sequence). The CDR3 runs 15 residues.